This passage covers 15 T cell receptor beta chains from one sample sequenced in a study of low-dose radiotherapy and immunotherapy resistance in tumors (dated by TCRdb to between 2021 and 2024). In the paper's terms, the time point label means: after trial treatment. The treatment or condition tag for this specimen amounts to: LDRT plus nivolumab, ipilimumab, low-dose cyclophosphamide and aspirin (RACIN trial). Instrument on record: Illumina HiSeq 2500. To make first-strand cDNA, Superscript III was used along with a set of TRAV- and TRBV-specific primers so that both the TCRalpha and TCRbeta chains were covered. TCRs were amplified with Phusion for roughly 20 PCR cycles, with a constant-region primer paired with the adapter attached to the V primers. Starting from the raw public reads, TCRdb applied fastp trimming at Q25, assembled clones with MiXCR and retained in-frame beta chains. Identical CDR3 protein sequences are pooled into one entry, listed with their most common genes and DNA. Counted in this sample were about 60,000 distinct CDR3 sequences; about 23% of them appeared once. In total, the top ten clones hold about 7% of the sample.

This specimen consisted of PBMCs, obtained after low-dose radiotherapy plus immunotherapy. The source of these receptors is a male donor with prostate cancer.

This clonotype was seen ten or more times. J is TRBJ2-5 and V is TRBV5-5; 10 nucleotides agree with TRBD2. V gave up 4 bases and J gave up 5 bases; unmatched junction bases: 8. CDR3 length equals 15 residues. Germline V gene data show CDR1 as SGHKS and CDR2 as YYEKEE (reference sequence). CDR3 sequence: CASSLLSGGRETQYF. The CDR3 DNA sequence: TGTGCCAGCAGCCTGCTTAGCGGGGGGCGCGAGACCCAGTACTTC.

In this sample, this clonotype turned up many times. The chain couples TRBV10-3 to TRBJ2-5; D may be TRBD1 (5 bases). The germline V and J ends were trimmed by 3 bases and 3 bases, with 5 bases remaining between them. The CDR3 covers 12 residues. Looked up from germline, CDR1 is ENHRY and CDR2 is SYGVKD. The CDR3 loop is CAISDREETQYF. The DNA for the CDR3 is TGTGCCATCAGTGACAGGGAAGAGACCCAGTACTTC.

The chain employs TRBV20-1 and TRBJ1-2; 7 positions match TRBD1. The CDR3 spans 13 residues. V dropped 6 bases and J dropped 4; count of bases not matched to a gene: 8. Germline V gene sequence: CDR1 DFQATT, CDR2 SNEGSKA (reference sequence). In nucleotides, the CDR3 is TGCAGTGCCACGGACAGGTCGAGCTATGGCTACACCTTC. Its protein product is CSATDRSSYGYTF.

As regards this clonotype: This sequence is one base from a far larger clone and is likely a read error. The V call is TRBV3-1, the J call TRBJ2-1; 8 bases are a match to TRBD1. Germline V gene lookup returns CDR1 LGHDT and CDR2 YNNKEL (reference sequence). Germline trimming cut 3 bases from V and 10 bases from J; bases unmatched to any gene: 14. The CDR3 runs to 16 residues. The CDR3 here is CASSQNRGSSSYEQFF. The CDR3 nucleotides read TGTGCCAGCAGCCAGAACAGGGGGTCAAGCTCCTACGAGCAGTTCTTC.

This clonotype was detected many times. The chain carries TRBV5-5 and TRBJ2-1, with D tentatively TRBD2 (5 bases). V lost 1 base, J lost 3 bases, and 14 bases lay in between. This CDR3 is 16 amino acids long. Germline-derived CDR1 and CDR2 are SGHKS and YYEKEE (reference sequence). The CDR3 loop reads CASSLFLRVGYNEQFF. The CDR3 coding sequence is TGTGCCAGCAGCTTGTTTTTGCGGGTGGGCTACAATGAGCAGTTCTTC.

With regard to this clonotype: This likely stems from a read error, as it lies one base from a far larger clone. V is TRBV6-1 and J is TRBJ1-5; D remains unclear. Trimming took off 5 bases at V and 0 bases at J, with 11 bases between the two ends. The CDR3 is 15 residues long. Per the germline V gene, CDR1 is MNHNS and CDR2 is SASEGT. CDR3 residues: CASSPKGSSNQPQHF. CDR3 bases: TGTGCCAGCAGTCCCAAAGGGTCTAGCAATCAGCCCCAGCATTTT.

This clonotype was seen many times. V gene TRBV2 combines with J gene TRBJ1-1; no firm D call. The ends were cut back, 4 bases at V and 3 bases at J, with 6 bases in the middle. The CDR3 has 12 amino acids. Germline-derived CDR1 and CDR2 are SNHLY and FYNNEI. CDR3 DNA sequence: TGTGCCAGCAGTGGACTGGACACTGAAGCTTTCTTT. Its protein is CASSGLDTEAFF.

This clonotype was observed many times. The chain is built from TRBV7-3 and TRBJ2-1; D might be TRBD2 (6 bases). The CDR3 contains 13 residues. The V gene's germline CDR1 is SGHTA and CDR2 FQGTGA. V was cut by 8 bases and J by 3 bases, with 11 bases left in between. CDR3 coding DNA: TGTGCCAGCGCTATGGGGGGCTACAATGAGCAGTTCTTC. Translated: CASAMGGYNEQFF.

This clonotype was observed at least ten times. The rearrangement uses TRBV20-1 and TRBJ2-2; TRBD2 aligns across 12 bases. Looked up from germline, CDR1 is DFQATT and CDR2 is SNEGSKA (reference sequence). Trimming removed 3 bases from V and 4 bases from J; junction bases left unmatched: 9. The length of the CDR3 is 17 residues. The CDR3 here is CSASASGGARGTGELFF. The CDR3 DNA follows: TGCAGTGCTAGTGCTAGCGGGGGGGCCCGGGGCACCGGGGAGCTGTTTTTT.

This clonotype was recorded many times. This CDR3 is CSVELRGVPYEQYF. The CDR3 DNA is TGCAGCGTTGAGTTGAGAGGGGTTCCCTACGAGCAGTACTTC. V is TRBV29-1 and J is TRBJ2-7; D possibly uses TRBD1 or TRBD2 (5 bases each). In germline, CDR1 is SQVTM, CDR2 ANQGSEA. Trimming removed 3 bases from V and 2 bases from J, with 14 bases in between. The CDR3 consists of 14 residues.

This clonotype was observed at least ten times. CDR3 DNA sequence: TGTGCCAGCAGCTTAGTAGCGGCCCCCTACAATGAGCAGTTCTTC. This encodes CASSLVAAPYNEQFF. The V gene is TRBV11-2, the J gene TRBJ2-1; TRBD2 is a possible D gene (6 bases). The germline CDR1 and CDR2 sequences are SGHAT and FQNNGV. V lost 1 base to trimming and J lost 2 bases, with 9 bases between them. CDR3 size: 15 residues.

This clonotype was seen many times. The genes are TRBV4-1 and TRBJ1-2, with TRBD1 matching over 7 bases. Trimming removed 1 base from V and 7 bases from J; junction bases left unmatched: 12. Per the germline V gene, CDR1 is MGHRA and CDR2 is YSYEKL. The CDR3 is 16 amino acids. In nucleotides, the CDR3 is TGCGCCAGCAGCCAAGCCTCTCAGACAGGGTTGGGTGGCTACACCTTC. Amino acids: CASSQASQTGLGGYTF.

This clonotype was observed many times. V and J are TRBV12-3 or TRBV12-4 and TRBJ2-1; D is possibly TRBD1 (6 bases). This CDR3 contains 14 residues. V lost 1 base, J lost 8 bases, and 12 bases lay in between. CDR3: CASSLGGQPHEQFF. In nucleotides, the CDR3 is TGTGCCAGCAGTTTAGGGGGACAACCCCATGAGCAGTTCTTC.

In its sample, this clonotype was seen many times. The chain employs TRBV25-1 and TRBJ1-2; TRBD1 aligns across 8 bases. Germline V gene data show CDR1 as MGHDK and CDR2 as SYGVNS. This CDR3 contains 13 residues. V lost 4 bases and J lost 6; bases outside the gene matches: 4. The CDR3, as DNA: TGTGCCAGCAGTGGGACAGGGTCAAATGGCTACACCTTC. Protein sequence: CASSGTGSNGYTF.

In this sample, this clonotype turned up many times. The chain carries TRBV7-4 and TRBJ1-5; D not resolved. The CDR3 is 10 residues long. V was cut by 11 bases and J by 7 bases, with 9 bases left in between. CDR1 SGHVT and CDR2 SQSDAQ come from the germline V gene. CDR3 sequence (DNA): TGTGCCTCGATGGGGCAGCCCCAGCATTTT. Amino acids: CASMGQPQHF.